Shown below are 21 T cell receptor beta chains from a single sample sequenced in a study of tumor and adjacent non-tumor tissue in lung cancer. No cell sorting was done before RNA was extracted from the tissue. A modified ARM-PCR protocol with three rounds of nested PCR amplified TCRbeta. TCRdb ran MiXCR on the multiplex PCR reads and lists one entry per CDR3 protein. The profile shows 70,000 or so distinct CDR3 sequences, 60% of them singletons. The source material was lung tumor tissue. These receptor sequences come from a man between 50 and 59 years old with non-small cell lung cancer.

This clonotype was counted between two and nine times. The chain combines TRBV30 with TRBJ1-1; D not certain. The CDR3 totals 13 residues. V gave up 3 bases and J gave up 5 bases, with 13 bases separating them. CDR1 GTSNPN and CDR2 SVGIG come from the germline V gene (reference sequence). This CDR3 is CAWRNDGATEAFF. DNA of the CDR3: TGTGCCTGGAGAAACGACGGCGCGACTGAAGCTTTCTTT.

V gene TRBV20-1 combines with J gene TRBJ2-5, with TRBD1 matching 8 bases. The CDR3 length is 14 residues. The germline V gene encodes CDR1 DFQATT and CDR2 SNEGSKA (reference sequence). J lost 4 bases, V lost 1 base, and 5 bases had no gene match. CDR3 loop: CSARVPQGVETQYF. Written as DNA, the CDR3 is TGCAGTGCTAGAGTGCCACAGGGGGTAGAGACCCAGTACTTC.

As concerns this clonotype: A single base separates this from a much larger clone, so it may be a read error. CDR3 protein: CSVEDRVIEKLFF. DNA of the CDR3: TGCAGTGTTGAGGACAGGGTGATAGAAAAACTGTTTTTT. The chain combines TRBV20-1 with TRBJ1-4, with 8 bases fitting TRBD1. Germline-derived CDR1 and CDR2 are DFQATT and SNEGSKA (reference sequence). The CDR3 consists of 13 residues. V shed 7 bases, J shed 8 bases, and the junction held 9 bases outside the gene matches.

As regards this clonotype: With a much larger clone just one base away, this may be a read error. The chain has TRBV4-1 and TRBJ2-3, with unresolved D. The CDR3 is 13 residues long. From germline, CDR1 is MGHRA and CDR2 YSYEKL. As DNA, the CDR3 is TGCGCCAGCGGCCAAGAAGTCGGCGCTACGCAGTATTTT. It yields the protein CASGQEVGATQYF.

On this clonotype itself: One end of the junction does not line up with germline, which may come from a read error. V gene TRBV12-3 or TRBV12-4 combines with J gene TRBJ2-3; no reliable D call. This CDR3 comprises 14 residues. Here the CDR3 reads CPSNFGVAADTQYF. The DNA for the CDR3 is TGTCCCAGCAATTTTGGGGTAGCAGCAGATACGCAGTATTTT.

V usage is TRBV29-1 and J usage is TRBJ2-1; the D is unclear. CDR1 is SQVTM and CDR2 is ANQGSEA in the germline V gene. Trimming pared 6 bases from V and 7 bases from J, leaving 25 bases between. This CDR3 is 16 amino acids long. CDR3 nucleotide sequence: TGCAGCGTAGAGCCGCTTCTGGCGCGAGGAAGGAATGAGCAGTTCTTC. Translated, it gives CSVEPLLARGRNEQFF.

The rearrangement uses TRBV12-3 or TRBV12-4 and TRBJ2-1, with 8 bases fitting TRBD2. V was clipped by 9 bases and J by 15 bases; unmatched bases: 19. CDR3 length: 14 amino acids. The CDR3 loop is CASSLGGGYNVRFF. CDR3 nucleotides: TGTGCCAGTAGTCTCGGGGGGGGGTACAATGTGCGGTTCTTC.

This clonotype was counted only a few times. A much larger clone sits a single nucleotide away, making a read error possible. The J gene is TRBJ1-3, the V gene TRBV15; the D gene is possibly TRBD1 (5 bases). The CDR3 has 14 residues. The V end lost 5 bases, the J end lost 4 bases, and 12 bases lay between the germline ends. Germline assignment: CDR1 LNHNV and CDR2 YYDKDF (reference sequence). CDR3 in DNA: TGTGCCACCAGCCCCGGCGGGGGAGGAAACACCATATATTTT. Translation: CATSPGGGGNTIYF.

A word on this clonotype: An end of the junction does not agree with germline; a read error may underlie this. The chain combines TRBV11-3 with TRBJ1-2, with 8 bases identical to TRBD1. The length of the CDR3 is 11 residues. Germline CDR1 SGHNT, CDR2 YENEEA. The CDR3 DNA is TGTGCGCGCCAGGGGGCGCGTGGCTACGCCTTC. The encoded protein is CARQGARGYAF.

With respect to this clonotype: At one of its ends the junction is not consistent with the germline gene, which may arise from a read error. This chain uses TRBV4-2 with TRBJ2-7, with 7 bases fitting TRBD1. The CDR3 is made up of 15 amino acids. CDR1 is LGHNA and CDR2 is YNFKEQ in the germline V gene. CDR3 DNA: TGTGGCAGCAGCGAAACGGTGACAGGGTCCTACGGGCAGTACTTC. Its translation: CGSSETVTGSYGQYF.

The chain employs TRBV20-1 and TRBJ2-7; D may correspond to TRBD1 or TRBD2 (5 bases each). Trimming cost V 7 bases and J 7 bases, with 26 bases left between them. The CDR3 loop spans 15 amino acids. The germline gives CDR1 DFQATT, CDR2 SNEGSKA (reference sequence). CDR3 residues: CSVSEGESAGGEQYF. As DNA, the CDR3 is TGCAGTGTTAGCGAAGGGGAGTCCGCTGGGGGAGAGCAGTACTTC.

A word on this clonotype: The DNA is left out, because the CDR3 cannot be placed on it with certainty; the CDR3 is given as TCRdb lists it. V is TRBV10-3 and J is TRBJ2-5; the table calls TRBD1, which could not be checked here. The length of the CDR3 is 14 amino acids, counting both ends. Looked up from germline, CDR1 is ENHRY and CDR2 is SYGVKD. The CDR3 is CAISVGQGTETQCF.

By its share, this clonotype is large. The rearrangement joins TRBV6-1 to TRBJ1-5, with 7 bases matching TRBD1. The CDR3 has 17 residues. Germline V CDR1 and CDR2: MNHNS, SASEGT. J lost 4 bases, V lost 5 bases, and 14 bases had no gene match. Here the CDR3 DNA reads TGTGCCAGCAGTACCCCGGGACAGAATTTGTGGAATCAGCCCCAGCATTTT. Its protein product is CASSTPGQNLWNQPQHF.

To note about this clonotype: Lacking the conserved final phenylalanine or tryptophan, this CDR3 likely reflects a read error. The CDR3 sequence: CASSKTVYNSPLHS. Here the CDR3 DNA reads TGTGCCAGCAGTAAGACAGTATATAATTCACCCCTCCACAGT. The genes are TRBV11-2 and TRBJ1-6, with D maybe TRBD1 (5 bases). Germline loops: CDR1 SGHAT, CDR2 FQNNGV. V dropped 6 bases and J dropped 4 bases, with 10 bases sitting between them. There are 14 residues in the CDR3.

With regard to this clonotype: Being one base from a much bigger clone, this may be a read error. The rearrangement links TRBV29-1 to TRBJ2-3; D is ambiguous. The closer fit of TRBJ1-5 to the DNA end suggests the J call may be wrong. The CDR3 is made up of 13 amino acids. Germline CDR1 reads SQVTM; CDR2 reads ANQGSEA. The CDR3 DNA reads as TGCAGCGTCGACCGGCTCCCCGTCGATACGCAGCATTTT. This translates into CSVDRLPVDTQHF.

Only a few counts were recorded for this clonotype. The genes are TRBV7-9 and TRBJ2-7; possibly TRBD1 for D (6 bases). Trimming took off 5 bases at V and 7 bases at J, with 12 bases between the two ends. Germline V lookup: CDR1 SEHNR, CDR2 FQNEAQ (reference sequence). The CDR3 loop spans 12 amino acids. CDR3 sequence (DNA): TGTGCCAGCAGCCGTACAGGGTGGGAGCAGTACTTC. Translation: CASSRTGWEQYF. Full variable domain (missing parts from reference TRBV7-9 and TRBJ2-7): DTGVSQNPRHKITKRGQNVTFRCDPISEHNRLYWYRQTLGQGPEFLTYFQNEAQLEKSRLLSDRFSAERPKGSFSTLEIQRTEQGDSAMYLCASSRTGWEQYFGPGTRLTVT.

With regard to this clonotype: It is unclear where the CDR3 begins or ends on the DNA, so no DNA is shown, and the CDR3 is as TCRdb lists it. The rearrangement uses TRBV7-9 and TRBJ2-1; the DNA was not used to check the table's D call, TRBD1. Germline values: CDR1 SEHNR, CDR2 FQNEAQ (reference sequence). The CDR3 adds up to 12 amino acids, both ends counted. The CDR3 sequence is CASNFRGHEQFF.

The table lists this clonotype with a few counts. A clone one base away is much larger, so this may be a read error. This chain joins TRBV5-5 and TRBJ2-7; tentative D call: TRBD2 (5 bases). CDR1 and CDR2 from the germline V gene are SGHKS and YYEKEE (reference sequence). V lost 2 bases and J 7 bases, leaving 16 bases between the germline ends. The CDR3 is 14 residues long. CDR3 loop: CASSLYPSMGEQYF. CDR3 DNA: TGTGCCAGCAGCTTATATCCTAGCATGGGGGAGCAGTACTTC.

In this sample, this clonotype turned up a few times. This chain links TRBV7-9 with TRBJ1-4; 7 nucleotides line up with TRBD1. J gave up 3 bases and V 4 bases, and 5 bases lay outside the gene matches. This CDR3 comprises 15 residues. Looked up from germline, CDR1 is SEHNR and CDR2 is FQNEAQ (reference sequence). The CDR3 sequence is CASSSYRGPNEKLFF. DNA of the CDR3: TGTGCCAGCAGCTCTTACAGGGGACCTAATGAAAAACTGTTTTTT.

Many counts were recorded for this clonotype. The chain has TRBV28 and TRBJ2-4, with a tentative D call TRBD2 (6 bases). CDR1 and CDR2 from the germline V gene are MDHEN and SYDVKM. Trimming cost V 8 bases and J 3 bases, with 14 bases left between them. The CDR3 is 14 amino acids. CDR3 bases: TGTGCCAGCCACGGCGGAGGGAACAAAAACATTCAGTACTTC. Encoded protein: CASHGGGNKNIQYF.

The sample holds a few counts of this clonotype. The CDR3, as DNA: TGTGCCAGCAGTTTACGCAGGGGGGGCACTGAAGCTTTCTTT. Protein: CASSLRRGGTEAFF. This chain joins TRBV28 and TRBJ1-1, with 7 bases identical to TRBD1. Germline CDR1 and CDR2: MDHEN and SYDVKM. The J segment lost 4 bases and the V segment lost 2 bases, leaving 4 bases of the junction unmatched. There are 14 residues in the CDR3. Based on the CDR3 plus reference TRBV28 and TRBJ1-1, the full variable domain is DVKVTQSSRYLVKRTGEKVFLECVQDMDHENMFWYRQDPGLGLRLIYFSYDVKMKEKGDIPEGYSVSREKKERFSLILESASTNQTSMYLCASSLRRGGTEAFFGQGTRLTVV.